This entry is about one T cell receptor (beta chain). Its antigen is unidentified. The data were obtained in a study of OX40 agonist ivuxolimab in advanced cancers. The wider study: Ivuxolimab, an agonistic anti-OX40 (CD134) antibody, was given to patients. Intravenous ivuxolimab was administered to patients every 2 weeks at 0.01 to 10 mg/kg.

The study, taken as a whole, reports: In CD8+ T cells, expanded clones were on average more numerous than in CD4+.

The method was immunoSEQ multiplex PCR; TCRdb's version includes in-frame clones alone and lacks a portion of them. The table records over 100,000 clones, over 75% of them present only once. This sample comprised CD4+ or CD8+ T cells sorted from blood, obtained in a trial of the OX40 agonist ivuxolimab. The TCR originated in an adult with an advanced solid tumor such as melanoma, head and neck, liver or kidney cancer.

The CDR3 reads CASSPPGGTNTEAFF. Here the CDR3 DNA reads TGTGCCAGCTCACCACCGGGGGGGACGAACACTGAAGCTTTCTTT. The chain joins TRBV18 to TRBJ1-1; TRBD1 is a possible D gene (5 bases). Trimming left V 0 bases short and J 1 base short, with 9 bases between. Germline V gives CDR1 KGHSH, CDR2 LQKENI. This CDR3 spans 15 amino acids.